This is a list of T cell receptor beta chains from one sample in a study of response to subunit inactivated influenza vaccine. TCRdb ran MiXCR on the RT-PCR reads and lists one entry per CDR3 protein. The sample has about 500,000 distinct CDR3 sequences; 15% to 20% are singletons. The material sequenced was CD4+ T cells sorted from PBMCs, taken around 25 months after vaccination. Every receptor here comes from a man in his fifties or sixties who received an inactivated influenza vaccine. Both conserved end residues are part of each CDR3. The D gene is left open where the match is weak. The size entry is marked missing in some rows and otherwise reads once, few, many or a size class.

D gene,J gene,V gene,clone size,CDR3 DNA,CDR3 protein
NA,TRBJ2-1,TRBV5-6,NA,TGTGCCAGCAGCCCGACTGACGGGATCAGCTACAATGAGCAGTTCTTC,CASSPTDGISYNEQFF
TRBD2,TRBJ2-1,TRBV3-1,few,TGTGCCAGCAGCCCCGGCGCTAGCGGATTGCAGTTCTTC,CASSPGASGLQFF
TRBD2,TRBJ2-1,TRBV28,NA,TGTGCCAGCAAACTAGCGGGGGGCCACTACAATGAGCAGTTCTTC,CASKLAGGHYNEQFF
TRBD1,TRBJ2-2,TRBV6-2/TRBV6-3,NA,TGTGCCAGCAGTTACAGGGGGCAGAGAGGCGGGGAGCTGTTTTTT,CASSYRGQRGGELFF
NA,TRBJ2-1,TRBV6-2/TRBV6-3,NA,TGTGCCAGCAGTTACACCCACTTCAATGAGCAGTTCTTC,CASSYTHFNEQFF
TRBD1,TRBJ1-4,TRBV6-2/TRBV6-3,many,TGTGCCAGCAGTCCGGGACAGCGAACAACTAATGAAAAACTGTTTTTT,CASSPGQRTTNEKLFF
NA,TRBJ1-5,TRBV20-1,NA,TGCAGTGCTAATCTGGGGGCGACCAATCAGCCCCAGCATTTT,CSANLGATNQPQHF
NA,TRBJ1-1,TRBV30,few,TGTGCCTGGAGCACCGACCTTAGGGGGGGAGAGGGCGAAGCTTTCTTT,CAWSTDLRGGEGEAFF
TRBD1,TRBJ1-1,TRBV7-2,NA,TGTGCCAGCAGCTTAGGGCGGACAGGGCTACAAGCTTTCTTT,CASSLGRTGLQAFF
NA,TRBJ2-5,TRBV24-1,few,TGTGCCACCAGTGGTTCCGGGACTGAAGAGACCCAGTACTTC,CATSGSGTEETQYF
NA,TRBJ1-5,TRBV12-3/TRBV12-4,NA,TGTGCCAGCAGTAGGGGCGTTGGGGGCAATCAGCCCCAGCATTTT,CASSRGVGGNQPQHF
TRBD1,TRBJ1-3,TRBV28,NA,TGTGCCAGCAGTCGTCGACAGGGCTTCTCTGGAAACACCATATATTTT,CASSRRQGFSGNTIYF
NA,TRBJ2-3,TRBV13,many,TGTGCCAGCAGCGCCGGCCCGAGCGCAGATACGCAGTATTTT,CASSAGPSADTQYF
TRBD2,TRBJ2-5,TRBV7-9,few,TGTGCCAGCAGCCGGGAGGGAGGCAGGGAGACCCAGTACTTC,CASSREGGRETQYF
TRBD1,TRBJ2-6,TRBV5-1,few,TGCGCCAGCAGCTTGTCTACAGGGGCGACCTCTGGGGCCAACGTCCTGACTTTC,CASSLSTGATSGANVLTF
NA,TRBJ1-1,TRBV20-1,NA,TGCAGTGCTAAAGAGGGCAGTAAGAACACTGAAGCTTTCTTT,CSAKEGSKNTEAFF
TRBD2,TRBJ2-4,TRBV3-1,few,TGTGCCAGCAGCCACGTGACTAGCATCGCCATTCAGTACTTC,CASSHVTSIAIQYF
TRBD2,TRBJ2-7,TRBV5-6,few,TGTGCCAGCAGCTTAGCCCAGCTAGCGGGGACCTACGAGCAGTACTTC,CASSLAQLAGTYEQYF